The rows below give T cell receptor beta chains drawn from one sample of a study of lymphopenia after photon versus proton radiotherapy. Generated by immunoSEQ multiplex PCR, the TCRdb table keeps only in-frame clones and is missing some. The table shows 22,000 or so clones, with over 90% occurring only once. This specimen consisted of peripheral blood, obtained from a patient treated with proton-based radiotherapy. The origin of the receptors is a woman in her seventies with pancreatic cancer. Some clones in this sample may be carry-over from other donors' samples. Each CDR3 is given with its conserved first and last residue. Fields, in order: V gene, D gene, clone size, J gene, CDR3 protein, CDR3 DNA. A D gene is named only where the DNA matches it firmly. Clone size is stated in some rows and not others, as once, few, many or a class when expanded.

V: TRBV28; D: TRBD1; size: .; J: TRBJ1-5; CDR3: CASSLLAGGQPQHF; DNA: TGTGCCAGCAGTTTATTGGCAGGGGGCCAGCCCCAGCATTTT
V: TRBV10-1; D: .; size: .; J: TRBJ1-1; CDR3: CASSDRHEAFF; DNA: TGCGCCAGCAGTGACAGACATGAAGCTTTCTTT
V: TRBV4-2; D: TRBD2; size: .; J: TRBJ2-1; CDR3: CASSQVSGRRDNEQFF; DNA: TGTGCCAGCAGCCAAGTAAGCGGGAGAAGGGACAATGAGCAGTTCTTC
V: TRBV6-5; D: .; size: .; J: TRBJ1-3; CDR3: CATASSSSSGNTIYF; DNA: TGTGCCACCGCCTCTTCCTCTAGCTCTGGAAACACCATATATTTT
V: TRBV19; D: .; size: .; J: TRBJ1-5; CDR3: CASSIDEGHRSNQPQHF; DNA: TGTGCCAGTAGTATCGATGAAGGACATCGGAGCAATCAGCCCCAGCATTTT
V: TRBV30; D: TRBD1; size: .; J: TRBJ1-2; CDR3: CAWRRGDRGVYGYTF; DNA: TGTGCCTGGAGGCGCGGGGACAGGGGGGTTTATGGCTACACCTTC
V: TRBV2; D: .; size: .; J: TRBJ1-1; CDR3: CASKFTRTTQGGGMNTEAFF; DNA: TGTGCCAGCAAGTTTACCCGCACCACACAGGGAGGGGGTATGAACACTGAAGCTTTCTTT
V: TRBV4-2; D: TRBD2; size: .; J: TRBJ2-1; CDR3: CASSQDLAGDDEQFF; DNA: TGTGCCAGCAGCCAAGATCTAGCGGGAGACGATGAGCAGTTCTTC
V: TRBV5-1; D: TRBD1; size: .; J: TRBJ2-7; CDR3: CASSLDRRQYEQYF; DNA: TGCGCCAGCAGCCTGGACAGGAGGCAGTACGAGCAGTACTTC
V: TRBV14; D: .; size: .; J: TRBJ1-1; CDR3: CASSQLRDTEAFF; DNA: TGTGCCAGCAGCCAACTTAGGGACACTGAAGCTTTCTTT
V: TRBV29-1; D: TRBD1; size: once; J: TRBJ2-7; CDR3: CSVDRTGQGHEQYF; DNA: TGCAGCGTGGATCGGACAGGGCAGGGCCACGAGCAGTACTTC
V: TRBV7-2; D: TRBD1; size: .; J: TRBJ2-3; CDR3: CASRGQDGTDTQYF; DNA: TGTGCCAGCAGGGGACAGGATGGTACAGATACGCAGTATTTT
V: TRBV4-2; D: TRBD2; size: .; J: TRBJ2-7; CDR3: CASSQDLAGVGDPGEQYF; DNA: TGTGCCAGCAGCCAAGATCTAGCGGGAGTAGGGGATCCGGGCGAGCAGTACTTC
V: TRBV30; D: .; size: .; J: TRBJ1-2; CDR3: CAWSSGDDGYTF; DNA: TGTGCCTGGAGTTCGGGGGATGATGGCTACACCTTC
V: TRBV4-3; D: TRBD2; size: .; J: TRBJ2-1; CDR3: CASSQVPLAGGGNEQFF; DNA: TGCGCCAGCAGCCAAGTTCCCCTAGCGGGAGGCGGCAATGAGCAGTTCTTC
V: TRBV25-1; D: .; size: .; J: TRBJ1-1; CDR3: CASSERGNTEAFF; DNA: TGTGCCAGCAGTGAACGGGGGAACACTGAAGCTTTCTTT
V: TRBV4-3; D: .; size: .; J: TRBJ2-2; CDR3: CASSLSTLGGELFF; DNA: TGCGCCAGCAGCCTATCCACCCTAGGGGGGGAGCTGTTTTTT
V: TRBV27; D: .; size: .; J: TRBJ1-1; CDR3: CASRLQMNTEAFF; DNA: TGTGCCAGCAGACTACAGATGAACACTGAAGCTTTCTTT
V: TRBV6-5; D: .; size: .; J: TRBJ1-2; CDR3: CASSYDGNYGYTF; DNA: TGTGCCAGCAGTTACGACGGCAACTATGGCTACACCTTC
V: TRBV7-8; D: TRBD2; size: .; J: TRBJ2-1; CDR3: CASSLARLAAYNEQFF; DNA: TGTGCCAGCAGCTTAGCAAGGCTAGCGGCCTACAATGAGCAGTTCTTC
V: TRBV5-5; D: .; size: .; J: TRBJ2-7; CDR3: CASSLWGEDEQYF; DNA: TGTGCCAGCAGCTTGTGGGGTGAGGACGAGCAGTACTTC
V: TRBV4-1; D: TRBD2; size: .; J: TRBJ2-5; CDR3: CASSQEGTSGSETQYF; DNA: TGCGCCAGCAGCCAAGAAGGGACTAGCGGGAGTGAGACCCAGTACTTC
V: TRBV7-7; D: TRBD2; size: .; J: TRBJ2-1; CDR3: CASSLGLAGGSSYNEQFF; DNA: TGTGCTAGCAGCTTAGGCCTAGCGGGCGGTAGCTCCTACAATGAGCAGTTCTTC
V: TRBV6-5; D: .; size: once; J: TRBJ1-5; CDR3: CASSSDSFNQPQHF; DNA: TGTGCCAGCAGTTCAGACAGTTTCAATCAGCCCCAGCATTTT
V: TRBV6-4; D: .; size: .; J: TRBJ1-5; CDR3: CASSDSAGGGPQHF; DNA: TGTGCCAGCAGTGACTCGGCTGGGGGGGGGCCCCAGCATTTT
V: TRBV7-6; D: TRBD2; size: once; J: TRBJ2-3; CDR3: CASSSRSSGATDTQYF; DNA: TGTGCCAGCAGCTCAAGGTCTAGCGGCGCAACAGATACGCAGTATTTT
V: TRBV9; D: TRBD1; size: once; J: TRBJ1-2; CDR3: CASSRRTGSGYGYTF; DNA: TGTGCCAGCAGCAGACGGACAGGTTCGGGCTATGGCTACACCTTC
V: TRBV10-1; D: .; size: .; J: TRBJ1-1; CDR3: CASSHAGLRTEAFF; DNA: TGCGCCAGCAGTCACGCGGGCTTAAGGACTGAAGCTTTCTTT
V: TRBV13; D: .; size: once; J: TRBJ1-1; CDR3: CASSLTGNTEAFF; DNA: TGTGCCAGCAGCCTGACAGGGAACACTGAAGCTTTCTTT
V: TRBV11-1; D: TRBD2; size: .; J: TRBJ2-3; CDR3: CASSPRLAGLRDTQYF; DNA: TGTGCCAGCAGTCCACGACTAGCGGGATTAAGAGATACGCAGTATTTT
V: TRBV15; D: TRBD1; size: few; J: TRBJ2-7; CDR3: CATSSYRGRNEQYF; DNA: TGTGCCACCAGCAGCTACAGGGGGCGAAACGAGCAGTACTTC
V: TRBV27; D: .; size: .; J: TRBJ1-1; CDR3: CASSLRPQGNTEAFF; DNA: TGTGCCAGCAGTTTAAGGCCGCAGGGCAACACTGAAGCTTTCTTT
V: TRBV5-6; D: TRBD1; size: .; J: TRBJ2-7; CDR3: CASSSTGVHEQYF; DNA: TGTGCCAGCAGCTCAACAGGGGTCCACGAGCAGTACTTC
V: TRBV7-2; D: .; size: .; J: TRBJ2-1; CDR3: CASSPHNEQFF; DNA: TGTGCCAGCAGCCCCCATAATGAGCAGTTCTTC
V: TRBV5-4; D: .; size: .; J: TRBJ2-7; CDR3: CASSLSSYEQYF; DNA: TGTGCCAGCAGCTTAAGCTCCTACGAGCAGTACTTC
V: TRBV30; D: .; size: .; J: TRBJ2-7; CDR3: CAWSSSYRVSYEQYF; DNA: TGTGCCTGGAGTTCTTCTTACAGGGTCTCCTACGAGCAGTACTTC
V: TRBV19; D: TRBD1; size: .; J: TRBJ1-2; CDR3: CASSIQGANYGYTF; DNA: TGTGCCAGTAGTATTCAGGGGGCAAACTATGGCTACACCTTC
V: TRBV10-3; D: TRBD2; size: .; J: TRBJ2-3; CDR3: CAISEASGGRTDTQYF; DNA: TGTGCCATCAGTGAAGCCAGCGGGGGACGCACAGATACGCAGTATTTT
V: TRBV7-3; D: TRBD2; size: .; J: TRBJ2-1; CDR3: CASSPSGGVNEQFF; DNA: TGTGCCAGCAGCCCTTCGGGAGGGGTAAATGAGCAGTTCTTC
V: TRBV18; D: TRBD1; size: once; J: TRBJ2-7; CDR3: CASSLGQGPSYEQYF; DNA: TGTGCCAGCTCACTCGGACAGGGTCCCTCATACGAGCAGTACTTC
V: TRBV9; D: .; size: .; J: TRBJ1-5; CDR3: CASSVGQQDQPQHF; DNA: TGTGCCAGCAGCGTAGGACAGCAAGATCAGCCCCAGCATTTT
V: TRBV6-1; D: .; size: .; J: TRBJ2-1; CDR3: CASSEIAGFGTITYNEQFF; DNA: TGTGCCAGCAGTGAAATCGCGGGTTTTGGGACGATTACCTACAATGAGCAGTTCTTC
V: TRBV7-9; D: TRBD1; size: .; J: TRBJ1-5; CDR3: CASSLGTVNQPQHF; DNA: TGTGCCAGCAGCCTCGGGACAGTCAATCAGCCCCAGCATTTT
V: TRBV5-5; D: TRBD2; size: .; J: TRBJ2-1; CDR3: CASSFVLLTSGPSSYNEQFF; DNA: TGTGCCAGCAGCTTTGTATTATTGACTAGCGGCCCGAGCTCCTACAATGAGCAGTTCTTC
V: TRBV29-1; D: TRBD2; size: once; J: TRBJ2-1; CDR3: CSVSTSGTPEQFF; DNA: TGCAGCGTTTCGACTAGCGGGACCCCTGAGCAGTTCTTC
V: TRBV6-1; D: TRBD1; size: once; J: TRBJ1-4; CDR3: CASSGQGAANEKLFF; DNA: TGTGCCAGCAGTGGACAGGGGGCTGCTAATGAAAAACTGTTTTTT